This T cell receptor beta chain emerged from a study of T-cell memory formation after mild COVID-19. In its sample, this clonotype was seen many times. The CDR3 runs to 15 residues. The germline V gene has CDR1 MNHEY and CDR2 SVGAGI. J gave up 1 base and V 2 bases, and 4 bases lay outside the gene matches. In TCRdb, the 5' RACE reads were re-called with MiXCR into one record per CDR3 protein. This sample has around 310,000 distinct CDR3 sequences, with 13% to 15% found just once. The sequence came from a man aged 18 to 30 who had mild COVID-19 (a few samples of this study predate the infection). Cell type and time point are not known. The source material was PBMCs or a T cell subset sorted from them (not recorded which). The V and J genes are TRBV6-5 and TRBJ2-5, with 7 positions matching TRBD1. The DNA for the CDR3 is TGTGCCAGCAGTTACGGAGACAGGGTCCAAGAGACCCAGTACTTC. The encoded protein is CASSYGDRVQETQYF.